This T cell receptor beta chain was profiled in a study of early T cells in non-severe SARS-CoV-2 infection. Study information: The input, bulk RNA from unsorted whole blood, was sequenced, and chains were unpaired.

V lost 4 bases and J 4 bases, leaving 5 bases between the germline ends. The CDR3 runs to 12 residues. Germline CDR1 SNHLY, CDR2 FYNNEI. Study conclusions and caveats: The matching step, a VDJdb search, favored anti-spike CD8 responses and missed private and CD4 specificities.

In the library, individual cDNA molecules carried attached unique molecular identifiers. TCRdb analysed the 5' RACE reads with MiXCR anew, one entry per CDR3 protein. The sample shows about 97,000 distinct CDR3 sequences, 13% of them seen only once. There are a few counts of this clonotype. The antigen remains unidentified. The specimen was whole blood. The chain has TRBV2 and TRBJ1-5; the D is unclear. The TCR sequence derives from an adult who was a healthcare worker with PCR-confirmed SARS-CoV-2 infection or an uninfected control (not recorded which). The CDR3 reads CASSAVNQPQHF. The CDR3 region has the DNA TGTGCCAGCAGTGCCGTAAATCAGCCCCAGCATTTT.